The sequence of this T cell receptor beta chain was determined in a study of cytomegalovirus exposure and HLA in healthy donors. The CDR3 is made up of 16 amino acids. The ends lost 2 bases at V and 5 bases at J; junction bases unmatched: 6. CDR1 is LNHDA and CDR2 is SQIVND in the germline V gene (reference sequence). Clones were sequenced by immunoSEQ multiplex PCR, and TCRdb holds only the in-frame ones, with some missing. The table lists 60,000 to 85,000 clones, approximately 96% of them singletons. Donors came from a validation cohort of 90 to 150 subjects, distinct from the first 666-subject cohort. The study, taken as a whole, reports: CMV antigen specificity was confirmed in vitro for a few CMV-associated chains.

Worth noting for this clone: Its antigen is still unknown.

The sequenced material came from PBMCs. The chain employs TRBV19 and TRBJ2-5; 12 bases agree with TRBD2. The sequence derives from a woman between 18 and 29 years old in good health and CMV-seropositive. The CDR3 DNA reads as TGTGCCAGTAGTATATCTAGCGGGAGGGCCTTGGAGACCCAGTACTTC. Translating it yields CASSISSGRALETQYF.